This T cell receptor (beta chain) was identified in a study of cytomegalovirus exposure and HLA in healthy donors. Study observations and caveats: In a later analysis, V- and J-gene trimming of beta chains associated with a DCLRE1C missense variant, replicated independently. About 180 TCR beta chains were listed as cytomegalovirus-associated.

PCR involved 60 Vbeta and 13 Jbeta primers. Profiling relied on immunoSEQ multiplex PCR, and the TCRdb table lists in-frame clones only, not all of them. The sample lists around 93,000 clones; under 90% were seen once. Worth noting for this clone: What it binds is unknown.

The TCR originated in a man aged 45 to 65 in good health and CMV-seronegative. The specimen sequenced was PBMCs.

CDR3 amino acids: CASSGTGSFQETQYF. CDR3 bases: TGTGCCAGCAGTGGGACAGGGTCGTTTCAAGAGACCCAGTACTTC. This rearrangement joins TRBV28 to TRBJ2-5; TRBD1 matches 9 bases. The CDR3 length is 15 residues. Germline trimming cut 5 bases from V and 2 bases from J; bases unmatched to any gene: 6. The germline V gene encodes CDR1 MDHEN and CDR2 SYDVKM.